This entry is about one T cell receptor (beta chain). This sample is part of a study of blood T cell repertoires in COVID-19. Here immunoSEQ multiplex PCR was the method, and the copy in TCRdb shows in-frame clones only, minus some. The sample has roughly 310,000 clones, 90% seen once. The CDR3 sequence is 18 residues long. V lost 2 bases and J 0 bases, leaving 14 bases between the germline ends. The germline CDR1 and CDR2 sequences are MDHEN and SYDVKM. Sequencing was performed on peripheral blood. V is TRBV28 and J is TRBJ2-6; D is perhaps TRBD1 (5 bases). The source is a woman aged 25 to 39 with COVID-19, enrolled during active disease. CDR3 sequence: CASSLKGAGRSGANVLTF. DNA for the CDR3: TGTGCCAGCAGTTTAAAAGGGGCAGGCCGCTCTGGGGCCAACGTCCTGACTTTC. The whole variable domain, filled in from reference TRBV28 and TRBJ2-6, reads DVKVTQSSRYLVKRTGEKVFLECVQDMDHENMFWYRQDPGLGLRLIYFSYDVKMKEKGDIPEGYSVSREKKERFSLILESASTNQTSMYLCASSLKGAGRSGANVLTFGAGSRLTVL.